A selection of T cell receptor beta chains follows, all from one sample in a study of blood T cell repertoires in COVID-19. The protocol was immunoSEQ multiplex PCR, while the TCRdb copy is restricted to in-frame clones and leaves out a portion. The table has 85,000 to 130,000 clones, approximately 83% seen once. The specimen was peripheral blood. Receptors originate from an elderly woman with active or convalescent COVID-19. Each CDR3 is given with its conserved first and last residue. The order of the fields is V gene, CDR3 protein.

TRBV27 CASSSRDKIWEQYF
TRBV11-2 CASSPFQTAHQFF
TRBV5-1 CASSLAGDRAEQYF
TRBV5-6 CASSSQNADTQYF
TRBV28 CASTNLHPGQGRGYTF
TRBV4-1 CASSLAGDSTDTQYF
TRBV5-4 CASSGGGEDYGYTF
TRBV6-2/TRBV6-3 CASSWQGGYQETQYF
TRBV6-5 CASRTTGSQETQYF
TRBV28 CASSWAGPQHF
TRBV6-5 CASSSRGFNEKLFF
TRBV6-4 CASSLNPGQGSGELFF
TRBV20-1 CSGRDPRVTFF
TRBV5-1 CASSWDDRALPFF
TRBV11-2 CASSLKGNEQFF
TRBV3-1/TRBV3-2 CASSQGTGREAFF
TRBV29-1 CSGATYNEQFF
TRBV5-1 CASRQLGTGLNTIYF
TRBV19 CASKGRVLEPGELFF
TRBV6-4 CASINEQFF
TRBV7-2 CASSSGLAGRDTQYF
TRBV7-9 CASSPMGTGRYEQYF
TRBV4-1 CASSQTRSGYYNEQFF
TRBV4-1 CASSQGGTGGVKNNEKLFF
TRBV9 CASSVDSGQPNNEQFF
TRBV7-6 CASSLASGGHTEAFF
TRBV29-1 CSVDTPEEKLFF
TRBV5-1 CASSFQTELNSPLHF
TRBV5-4 CASSARQGPSYGYTF